The 22 T cell receptor beta chains below come from one sample, sequenced in a study of Graves' ophthalmopathy and Graves' hyperthyroidism. Amplification of the TCR beta CDR3 regions used RNA transcripts (as template). Second-round multiplex PCR followed a first-round RT-PCR using HTBI primers. TCRdb recomputed calls from the multiplex PCR reads with MiXCR, one row per CDR3 protein. The table shows approximately 460,000 distinct CDR3 sequences, with under 15% occurring only once. What was sequenced was blood. Receptors were obtained from a woman in her twenties or thirties with Graves' ophthalmopathy.

This clonotype was counted at least ten times. The rearrangement uses TRBV12-3 or TRBV12-4 and TRBJ2-7; TRBD2 is a possible D gene (5 bases). CDR3 length: 13 amino acids. Trimming removed 6 bases at V and 6 bases at J, with 15 bases between. CDR3 bases: TGTGCCAGCAGCCCGGGTGTGGGAGCCGAGCAGTACTTC. It codes for CASSPGVGAEQYF.

This clonotype was detected a few times. The rearrangement uses TRBV6-1 and TRBJ1-2, with D possibly matching TRBD1 (5 bases). This CDR3 has 15 residues. V lost 1 base and J 5 bases, leaving 14 bases between the germline ends. Per germline, CDR1 MNHNS and CDR2 SASEGT. In DNA, the CDR3 is TGTGCCAGCAGTGAAGGCCCGGGGGGTCCGTATGGCTACACCTTC. Its translation is CASSEGPGGPYGYTF.

The sample holds many counts of this clonotype. The chain employs TRBV20-1 and TRBJ2-4, with 15 positions matching TRBD2. Germline CDR1 DFQATT, CDR2 SNEGSKA (reference sequence). This CDR3 spans 14 amino acids. Trimming at V came to 5 bases and at J to 6 bases, leaving 2 bases not matched to a gene. CDR3 nucleotide sequence: TGCAGTGCTGGACTAGCGGGGGGGTTAAACATTCAGTACTTC. Its translation is CSAGLAGGLNIQYF.

This clonotype showed up many times. The rearrangement links TRBV5-1 to TRBJ2-7; 7 bases match TRBD1. The J segment lost 2 bases and the V segment lost 4 bases, leaving 6 bases of the junction unmatched. The CDR3 contains 14 residues. Looked up from germline, CDR1 is SGHRS and CDR2 is YFSETQ. CDR3 sequence reads: CASSTGTAAYEQYF. The CDR3 DNA reads TGCGCCAGCAGCACTGGGACAGCAGCCTACGAGCAGTACTTC.

This clonotype came up a few times. The chain joins TRBV20-1 to TRBJ2-7; 13 nucleotides align to TRBD2. After removal of 6 bases from V and 2 bases from J, the junction contained 7 bases not matched to a gene. This CDR3 spans 15 amino acids. Germline assignment: CDR1 DFQATT and CDR2 SNEGSKA (reference sequence). CDR3 protein: CSAETGTSGAYEQYF. The CDR3 DNA is TGCAGTGCGGAGACCGGGACTAGCGGGGCCTACGAGCAGTACTTC.

Turning to this clonotype: A single base separates this from a much larger clone, so it may be a read error. In nucleotides, the CDR3 is TGTGGCTGGGGCCAATTGGAGAACTATGGCTACACCTTC. It is translated as CGWGQLENYGYTF. V usage is TRBV30 and J usage is TRBJ1-2; D perhaps matches TRBD1 (5 bases). The V gene's germline CDR1 is GTSNPN and CDR2 SVGIG (reference sequence). The CDR3 has 13 residues.

This clonotype has a handful of counts. The chain recombines TRBV11-2 with TRBJ2-4; 9 nucleotides line up with TRBD2. The length of the CDR3 is 15 residues. The J segment lost 7 bases and the V segment lost 5 bases, leaving 9 bases of the junction unmatched. The germline V gene encodes CDR1 SGHAT and CDR2 FQNNGV. The CDR3 here is CASSPWVSGGNIQYF. The CDR3 DNA reads TGTGCCAGCAGCCCCTGGGTTAGCGGGGGCAACATTCAGTACTTC. Together with reference TRBV11-2 and TRBJ2-4, the CDR3 gives the full variable domain: EAGVAQSPRYKIIEKRQSVAFWCNPISGHATLYWYQQILGQGPKLLIQFQNNGVVDDSQLPKDRFSAERLKGVDSTLKIQPAKLEDSAVYLCASSPWVSGGNIQYFGAGTRLSVL.

This clonotype was detected many times. The J gene is TRBJ2-4, the V gene TRBV11-2; D call uncertain. Looked up from germline, CDR1 is SGHAT and CDR2 is FQNNGV. The CDR3 has 17 residues. Trimming cost V 5 bases and J 0 bases, with 17 bases left between them. This CDR3 is CASSADEVILAKNIQYF. The CDR3, as DNA: TGTGCCAGCAGCGCTGACGAGGTTATCTTAGCCAAAAACATTCAGTACTTC. The full variable domain, in which reference TRBV11-2 and TRBJ2-4 provide the parts outside the CDR3, is EAGVAQSPRYKIIEKRQSVAFWCNPISGHATLYWYQQILGQGPKLLIQFQNNGVVDDSQLPKDRFSAERLKGVDSTLKIQPAKLEDSAVYLCASSADEVILAKNIQYFGAGTRLSVL.

This clonotype was counted ten times or more. J is TRBJ2-5 and V is TRBV7-2, with unresolved D. Deletions cut 1 base from V and 5 bases from J, with 8 bases between. The CDR3 covers 13 residues. Germline V gene data show CDR1 as SGHTA and CDR2 as FQGNSA. CDR3 nucleotide sequence: TGTGCCAGCAGCTTAGTTTATTCGGAGACCCAGTACTTC. As protein: CASSLVYSETQYF.

Many counts were recorded for this clonotype. The chain carries TRBV10-3 and TRBJ1-5; D gene unclear. V was trimmed by 3 bases and J by 4 bases, leaving 13 bases between them. The CDR3 runs to 15 residues. Germline V CDR1 and CDR2: ENHRY, SYGVKD. The CDR3 nucleotides are TGTGCCATCAGTGAATACAAGGAGGGAAATCAGCCCCAGCATTTT. It codes for CAISEYKEGNQPQHF.

This clonotype came up a few times. Given a much more abundant clone one base away, this may be a read error. The gene calls are TRBV6-4 and TRBJ1-2, with 8 bases matching TRBD1. Germline V gene data show CDR1 as MRHNA and CDR2 as SNTAGT. The CDR3 covers 15 residues. The CDR3, as DNA: TGTGCCAGCGGTGAACTCGGACAGGGCCGCGATGGCTACACCTTC. This translates into CASGELGQGRDGYTF.

This clonotype has at least ten counts. This sequence joins TRBV6-1 and TRBJ2-7; D might be TRBD1 or TRBD2, each matching 5 bases. Per the germline V gene, CDR1 is MNHNS and CDR2 is SASEGT. V was shortened by 6 bases and J by 5 bases, with 23 bases between the two germline ends. CDR3 length equals 16 residues. The CDR3 is CASRVGTGRQYHEQYF. In DNA, the CDR3 is TGTGCCAGCAGGGTCGGGACGGGACGTCAATACCACGAGCAGTACTTC.

This clonotype occurred many times. The V and J genes are TRBV5-4 and TRBJ2-5; D gene uncertain. Trimming left V 0 bases short and J 1 base short, with 7 bases between. The CDR3 consists of 14 residues. CDR1 is SGHNT, CDR2 YYREEE, per germline (reference sequence). The CDR3 coding sequence is TGTGCCAGCAGCTTGGGGCAGGCCCAAGAGACCCAGTACTTC. Amino acids: CASSLGQAQETQYF.

The gene calls are TRBV5-5 and TRBJ1-1; 10 nucleotides align to TRBD1. Germline V lookup: CDR1 SGHKS, CDR2 YYEKEE (reference sequence). This CDR3 contains 16 residues. V lost 4 bases, J lost 0 bases, and 6 bases stayed unmatched. The CDR3 coding sequence is TGTGCCAGCAGCAACCGGGACAGGGGCTTGAACACTGAAGCTTTCTTT. It yields the protein CASSNRDRGLNTEAFF. Full variable domain (remainder filled in from reference TRBV5-5 and TRBJ1-1): DAGVTQSPTHLIKTRGQQVTLRCSPISGHKSVSWYQQVLGQGPQFIFQYYEKEERGRGNFPDRFSARQFPNYSSELNVNALLLGDSALYLCASSNRDRGLNTEAFFGQGTRLTVV.

This clonotype was detected ten times or more. J is TRBJ2-5 and V is TRBV29-1; D not resolved. The germline V gene has CDR1 SQVTM and CDR2 ANQGSEA. The CDR3 extends over 11 amino acids. Trimming pared 3 bases from V and 4 bases from J, leaving 6 bases between. This CDR3 reads CSVETVETQYF. CDR3 sequence (DNA): TGCAGCGTTGAGACTGTAGAGACCCAGTACTTC.

This clonotype was found many times. The V and J genes are TRBV18 and TRBJ2-7; 8 nucleotides agree with TRBD2. CDR3 size: 14 residues. CDR1 and CDR2 (germline): KGHSH, LQKENI. V gave up 4 bases and J gave up 4 bases; unmatched junction bases: 6. The CDR3 loop is CASSLEAGEYEQYF. In nucleotides, the CDR3 is TGTGCCAGCTCACTGGAAGCGGGAGAGTACGAGCAGTACTTC.

This clonotype turned up a few times. It may be a read error: a sequence one base away is much more abundant. The gene calls are TRBV12-3 or TRBV12-4 and TRBJ1-6; D is possibly TRBD1 (5 bases). The CDR3 is 13 residues long. The CDR3 protein is CASSLVGGSHLHF. DNA of the CDR3: TGTGCCAGCAGTTTAGTTGGGGGTTCACACCTCCACTTT.

This clonotype was detected many times. The chain couples TRBV12-3 or TRBV12-4 to TRBJ2-7; D is perhaps TRBD1 (6 bases). The CDR3 totals 14 residues. V was cut by 5 bases and J by 4 bases, with 15 bases left in between. CDR3 in DNA: TGTGCCAGCAGTCCGGGACACCTACTTTACGAGCAGTACTTC. The encoded protein is CASSPGHLLYEQYF.

V and J are TRBV30 and TRBJ1-1; 7 positions agree with TRBD1. After removal of 3 bases from V and 10 bases from J, the junction contained 11 bases not matched to a gene. CDR1 is GTSNPN and CDR2 is SVGIG in the germline V gene (reference sequence). The CDR3 extends over 13 amino acids. The CDR3, as DNA: TGTGCCTGGAGGGCGACAGGGAGGTGGAGAGCTTTCTTT. Translation: CAWRATGRWRAFF.

This clonotype was observed at least ten times. The rearrangement links TRBV6-5 to TRBJ2-7; D might be TRBD2 (6 bases). This CDR3 has 13 amino acids. Trimming removed 2 bases from V and 3 bases from J, with 8 bases in between. Germline V lookup: CDR1 MNHEY, CDR2 SVGAGI. The CDR3 sequence is CASSYRRDYEQYF. For the CDR3, the DNA is TGTGCCAGCAGTTACCGGCGGGACTACGAGCAGTACTTC.

The gene calls are TRBV12-3 or TRBV12-4 and TRBJ2-2; 8 positions agree with TRBD1. This CDR3 spans 17 amino acids. With 7 bases clipped from V and 0 bases from J, the junction kept 10 bases outside the gene matches. The CDR3 is CASKGTGTSSNTGELFF. The CDR3 DNA reads TGTGCCAGCAAGGGGACAGGAACCAGCTCGAACACCGGGGAGCTGTTTTTT.

The V and J genes are TRBV20-1 and TRBJ2-4, with TRBD1 matching 7 bases. V was clipped by 4 bases and J by 6 bases; unmatched bases: 6. The CDR3 is 13 residues long. CDR1 and CDR2 from the germline V gene are DFQATT and SNEGSKA (reference sequence). CDR3 nucleotide sequence: TGCAGTGCTACTTGGGGACAGCTAAACATTCAGTACTTC. Translation gives CSATWGQLNIQYF.